This T cell receptor (beta chain) was captured by sequencing in a study of technical replicates of blood from a few donors. Some clones are missing from TCRdb's copy, which holds only in-frame ones; the method was immunoSEQ multiplex PCR. Altogether approximately 92,000 clones are present, 95% being singletons, with the ten largest covering around 0.21%. V was pared by 6 bases and J by 4 bases, with 12 bases between. Germline V gene data show CDR1 as MNHNS and CDR2 as SASEGT. The CDR3 length is 14 residues. This sequence originates from a human donor in good health. The sequencing input was T cells isolated from PBMCs. V usage is TRBV6-1 and J usage is TRBJ2-2; D is possibly TRBD1 (6 bases). In DNA form, the CDR3 reads TGTGCCAGCAGGGCAGGGGTGGGCACCGGGGAGCTGTTTTTT. Protein: CASRAGVGTGELFF.